The T cell receptor beta chain described here comes from a study of OX40 agonist ivuxolimab in advanced cancers. Libraries were prepared by immunoSEQ multiplex PCR; TCRdb keeps only in-frame clonotypes and omits some of them. Seen here are approximately 70,000 clones, 80% to 95% observed once, and the top ten hold 5.5% to 6%. V lost 1 base and J lost 7, with 6 bases in between. Germline V CDR1 and CDR2: SGHNT, YYREEE (reference sequence). The CDR3 has 12 amino acids. The sample consisted of CD4+ or CD8+ T cells sorted from blood, taken in a trial of the OX40 agonist ivuxolimab. The receptor was derived from an adult with an advanced solid tumor such as melanoma, head and neck, liver or kidney cancer. The chain uses TRBV5-4 and TRBJ2-1; no reliable D call. The CDR3 spells CASSLFTNEQFF. CDR3 DNA: TGTGCCAGCAGCTTGTTCACAAATGAGCAGTTCTTC.